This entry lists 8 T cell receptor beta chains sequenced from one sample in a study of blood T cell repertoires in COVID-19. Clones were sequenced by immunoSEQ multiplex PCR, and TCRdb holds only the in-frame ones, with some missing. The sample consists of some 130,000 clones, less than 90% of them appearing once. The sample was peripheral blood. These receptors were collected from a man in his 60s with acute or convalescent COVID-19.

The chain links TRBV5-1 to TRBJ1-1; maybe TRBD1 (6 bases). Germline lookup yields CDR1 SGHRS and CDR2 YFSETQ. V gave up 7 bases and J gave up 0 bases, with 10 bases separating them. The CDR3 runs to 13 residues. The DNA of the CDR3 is TGCGCCAGCGGGGGGGGCCTGAACACTGAAGCTTTCTTT. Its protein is CASGGGLNTEAFF.

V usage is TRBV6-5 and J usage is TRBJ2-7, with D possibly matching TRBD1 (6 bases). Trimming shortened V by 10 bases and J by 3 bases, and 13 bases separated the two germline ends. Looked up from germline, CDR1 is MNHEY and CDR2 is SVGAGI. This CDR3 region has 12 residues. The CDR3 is CATTGQYYEQYF. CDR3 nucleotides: TGTGCCACCACCGGACAGTACTACGAGCAGTACTTC.

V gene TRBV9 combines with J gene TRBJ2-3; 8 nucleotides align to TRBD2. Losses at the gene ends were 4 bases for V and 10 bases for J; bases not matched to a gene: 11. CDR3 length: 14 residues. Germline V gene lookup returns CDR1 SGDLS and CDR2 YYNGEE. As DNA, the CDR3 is TGTGCCAGCAGCATCTCTGGCGGGGGGCCATCGCAGTATTTT. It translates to CASSISGGGPSQYF.

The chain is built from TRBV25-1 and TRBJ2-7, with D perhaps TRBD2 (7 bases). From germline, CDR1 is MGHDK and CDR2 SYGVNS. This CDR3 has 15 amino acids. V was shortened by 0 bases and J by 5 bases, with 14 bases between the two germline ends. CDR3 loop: CASSEYQQGGNEQYF. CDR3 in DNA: TGTGCCAGCAGTGAATATCAACAGGGAGGGAACGAGCAGTACTTC.

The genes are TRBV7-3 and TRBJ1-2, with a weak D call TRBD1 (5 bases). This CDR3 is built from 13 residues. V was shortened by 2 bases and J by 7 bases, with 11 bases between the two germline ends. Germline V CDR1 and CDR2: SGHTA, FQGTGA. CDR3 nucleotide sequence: TGTGCCAGCAGCTTATCGGCGGGGGGTGGCTACACCTTC. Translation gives CASSLSAGGGYTF. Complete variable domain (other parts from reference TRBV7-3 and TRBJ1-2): GAGVSQTPSNKVTEKGKYVELRCDPISGHTALYWYRQSLGQGPEFLIYFQGTGAADDSGLPNDRFFAVRPEGSVSTLKIQRTERGDSAVYLCASSLSAGGGYTFGSGTRLTVV.

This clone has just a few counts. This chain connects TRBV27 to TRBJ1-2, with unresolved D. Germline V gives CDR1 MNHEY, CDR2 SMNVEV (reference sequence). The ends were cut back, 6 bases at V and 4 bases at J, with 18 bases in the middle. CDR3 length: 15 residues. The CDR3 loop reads CASRTPLRRGYGYTF. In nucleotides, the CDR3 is TGTGCCAGCAGGACCCCCCTACGGCGGGGCTATGGCTACACCTTC.

CDR3 amino acids: CASSSGQTKGEQYF. In DNA form, the CDR3 reads TGTGCCAGCAGCTCGGGACAGACGAAAGGCGAGCAGTACTTC. V and J are TRBV11-2 and TRBJ2-7; 7 bases are shared with TRBD1. Germline V gene sequence: CDR1 SGHAT, CDR2 FQNNGV. V lost 4 bases and J lost 6; bases outside the gene matches: 9. CDR3 length: 14 residues.

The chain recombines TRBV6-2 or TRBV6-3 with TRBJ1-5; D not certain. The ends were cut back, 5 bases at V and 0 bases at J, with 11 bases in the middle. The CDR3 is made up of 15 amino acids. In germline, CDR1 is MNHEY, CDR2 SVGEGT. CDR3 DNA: TGTGCCAGCAGTCCCAGGATTTTTAGCAATCAGCCCCAGCATTTT. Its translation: CASSPRIFSNQPQHF.